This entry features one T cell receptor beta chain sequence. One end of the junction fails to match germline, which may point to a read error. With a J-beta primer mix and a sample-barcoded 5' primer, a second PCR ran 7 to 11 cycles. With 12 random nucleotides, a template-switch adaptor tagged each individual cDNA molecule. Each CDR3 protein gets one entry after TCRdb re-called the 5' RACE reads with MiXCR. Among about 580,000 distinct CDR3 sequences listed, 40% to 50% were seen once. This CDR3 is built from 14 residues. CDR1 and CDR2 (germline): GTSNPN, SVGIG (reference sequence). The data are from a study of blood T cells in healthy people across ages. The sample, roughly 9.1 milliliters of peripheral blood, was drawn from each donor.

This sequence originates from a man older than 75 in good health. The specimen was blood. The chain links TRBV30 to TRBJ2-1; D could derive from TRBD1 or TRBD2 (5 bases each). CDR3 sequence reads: CGAQEAGLYNEQFF. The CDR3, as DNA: TGCGGGGCTCAAGAGGCGGGCCTTTACAATGAGCAGTTCTTC. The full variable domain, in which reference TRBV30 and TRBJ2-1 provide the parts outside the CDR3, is SQTIHQWPATLVQPVGSPLSLECTVEGTSNPNLYWYRQAAGRGLQLLFYSVGIGQISSEVPQNLSASRPQDRQFILSSKKLLLSDSGFYLCGAQEAGLYNEQFFGPGTRLTVL.